One sample yielded the 32 T cell receptor beta chains listed below, sequenced in a study of T-cell reconstitution after alpha-beta-depleted transplantation in children. The library targeted TCRbeta and was prepared with unique molecular identifiers. TCRdb ran MiXCR on the PCR reads and lists one entry per CDR3 protein. The sample holds about 510,000 distinct CDR3 sequences, around 10% seen once. Material: PBMCs, mostly from graft donor cells, obtained 180 days after TCRalphabeta/CD19-depleted stem cell transplant. The receptor source for this set is a female patient between 2 and 10 years old who had a stem cell transplant for aplastic anemia, so the T cells may come from the graft donor.

This clonotype was detected only a few times. The chain links TRBV7-9 to TRBJ2-2; D is perhaps TRBD1 (6 bases). Deletions cut 8 bases from V and 5 bases from J, with 15 bases between. CDR1 is SEHNR and CDR2 is FQNEAQ in the germline V gene (reference sequence). This CDR3 region has 14 residues. The CDR3 DNA reads as TGTGCCAGCGGTCATACAGGGCAGACCGGGGAGCTGTTTTTT. Protein product: CASGHTGQTGELFF.

This chain uses TRBV28 with TRBJ2-5; TRBD2 aligns across 9 bases. Germline CDR1 is MDHEN and CDR2 is SYDVKM. The CDR3 spans 16 residues. The trim removed 2 bases at V and 3 bases at J, leaving 7 bases unmatched. The DNA for the CDR3 is TGTGCCAGCAGTTTAGAGGCGGGGGGGGGAAAAGAGACCCAGTACTTC. Residues: CASSLEAGGGKETQYF.

In this sample, this clonotype turned up a few times. This sequence joins TRBV29-1 and TRBJ1-3, with 10 bases lining up with TRBD1. The CDR3 runs to 15 residues. In germline, CDR1 is SQVTM, CDR2 ANQGSEA. Losses at the gene ends were 7 bases for V and 0 bases for J; bases not matched to a gene: 6. CDR3 coding DNA: TGCAGCGCTCAGACAGGGGGCGCCTCTGGAAACACCATATATTTT. It translates to CSAQTGGASGNTIYF. Together with reference TRBV29-1 and TRBJ1-3, the CDR3 gives the full variable domain: SAVISQKPSRDICQRGTSLTIQCQVDSQVTMMFWYRQQPGQSLTLIATANQGSEATYESGFVIDKFPISRPNLTFSTLTVSNMSPEDSSIYLCSAQTGGASGNTIYFGEGSWLTVV.

This clonotype came up a few times. The rearrangement links TRBV20-1 to TRBJ2-1; possibly TRBD2 for D (5 bases). This CDR3 is 14 amino acids long. Germline loops: CDR1 DFQATT, CDR2 SNEGSKA (reference sequence). V was pared by 8 bases and J by 5 bases, with 19 bases between. The chain's CDR3 is CSPIATNVNNEQFF. The CDR3 DNA sequence: TGCAGTCCTATAGCGACAAACGTAAACAATGAGCAGTTCTTC.

The chain has TRBV5-1 and TRBJ1-2, with D uncertain. The CDR3 runs to 13 residues. V dropped 6 bases and J dropped 4 bases, with 13 bases sitting between them. The germline V gene encodes CDR1 SGHRS and CDR2 YFSETQ. CDR3 loop: CASMSGLSYGYTF. DNA of the CDR3: TGCGCCAGCATGTCGGGTCTAAGCTATGGCTACACCTTC.

J is TRBJ2-5 and V is TRBV6-6; no clear D gene. The V gene lost 5 bases and the J gene lost 4 bases, with 5 bases spanning the gap. The germline V gene has CDR1 MNHNY and CDR2 SVGAGI (reference sequence). The CDR3 totals 11 residues. Here the CDR3 DNA reads TGTGCCAGCAGTGTAACAGAGACCCAGTACTTC. Translated: CASSVTETQYF.

The V gene is TRBV27, the J gene TRBJ2-2; 8 positions match TRBD2. The CDR3 contains 16 residues. Trimming took 2 bases from V and 7 from J; bases not matched to a gene: 9. The germline V gene has CDR1 MNHEY and CDR2 SMNVEV (reference sequence). As DNA, the CDR3 is TGTGCCAGCAGTTTAGCCGGGACTAGGGCATTCGGGGAGCTGTTTTTT. Its protein product is CASSLAGTRAFGELFF.

This clonotype was observed at least ten times. The chain links TRBV15 to TRBJ2-5; 7 nucleotides line up with TRBD2. The germline V gene has CDR1 LNHNV and CDR2 YYDKDF (reference sequence). J was trimmed by 5 bases and V by 0 bases; bases with no gene match: 3. The CDR3 is 14 residues long. The CDR3 here is CATSRESGTETQYF. The CDR3 DNA is TGTGCCACCAGCAGAGAGAGCGGGACGGAGACCCAGTACTTC.

The V call is TRBV11-2, the J call TRBJ2-3, with 9 bases that match TRBD2. J gave up 4 bases and V 2 bases, and 16 bases lay outside the gene matches. The CDR3 totals 19 residues. Germline lookup yields CDR1 SGHAT and CDR2 FQNNGV. The CDR3 nucleotides read TGTGCCAGCAGCTTAAGGCACCTGGTTAGCGGGAGACCCCCAGATACGCAGTATTTT. As protein: CASSLRHLVSGRPPDTQYF.

This clonotype was seen a few times. The rearrangement joins TRBV28 to TRBJ2-7, with TRBD1 matching 8 bases. The V segment lost 4 bases and the J segment 2 bases; nucleotides outside the gene matches: 13. CDR1 and CDR2 from the germline V gene are MDHEN and SYDVKM. This CDR3 has 17 amino acids. CDR3 region: CASSSPQDRVHPYEQYF. In DNA, the CDR3 is TGTGCCAGCAGTTCACCTCAGGACAGGGTTCACCCCTACGAGCAGTACTTC.

This clonotype was seen ten or more times. V usage is TRBV29-1 and J usage is TRBJ2-5, with TRBD1 as a possible D gene (5 bases). The CDR3 totals 12 residues. Germline lookup yields CDR1 SQVTM and CDR2 ANQGSEA. V lost 7 bases, J lost 5 bases, and 14 bases lay in between. The CDR3 region is CSALPGRETQYF. For the CDR3, the DNA is TGCAGCGCCTTACCAGGGCGGGAGACCCAGTACTTC.

The rearrangement links TRBV7-2 to TRBJ2-2, with 12 bases aligning to TRBD2. This CDR3 contains 16 residues. Germline V lookup: CDR1 SGHTA, CDR2 FQGNSA. The J segment lost 7 bases and the V segment lost 2 bases, leaving 5 bases of the junction unmatched. The DNA of the CDR3 is TGTGCCAGCAGCTTACGTAGGACTAGCGGGAACGGGGAGCTGTTTTTT. Translating gives CASSLRRTSGNGELFF.

CDR3 in amino acids: CASSLPGPGHRDDTQYF. The CDR3 coding sequence is TGTGCCAGCAGTTTACCGGGTCCGGGACACCGGGATGATACGCAGTATTTT. This chain joins TRBV12-3 or TRBV12-4 and TRBJ2-3; weak D call: TRBD1 (6 bases). CDR3 size: 17 residues. V shed 2 bases and J shed 6 bases, with 21 bases lying between them.

This clonotype was seen a handful of times. This rearrangement joins TRBV5-1 to TRBJ2-3; 9 positions match TRBD1. With V trimmed by 3 bases and J by 1 base, 9 bases remained unmatched. This CDR3 contains 17 residues. Germline V gene data show CDR1 as SGHRS and CDR2 as YFSETQ. CDR3 DNA sequence: TGCGCCAGCAGCTCCAGATTACAGGGGGCAGGCACAGATACGCAGTATTTT. It translates to CASSSRLQGAGTDTQYF.

The V gene is TRBV12-3 or TRBV12-4, the J gene TRBJ1-6; TRBD1 is a possible D gene (5 bases). This CDR3 contains 17 residues. Trimming stripped 5 bases from V and 9 bases from J, with 23 bases between. DNA for the CDR3: TGTGCCAGCAGTCCATTTCCCAGGGTTTTGTTGCGTTCACCCCTCCACTTT. This translates into CASSPFPRVLLRSPLHF.

A few counts support this clonotype. This chain connects TRBV11-1 to TRBJ1-1, with 12 bases that match TRBD1. Germline loops: CDR1 SGHAT, CDR2 FQDESV (reference sequence). With 2 bases clipped from V and 9 bases from J, the junction kept 16 bases outside the gene matches. CDR3 length: 18 residues. CDR3 region: CASSLSGTGGEIGRKAFF. The CDR3 coding sequence is TGTGCCAGCAGCTTATCCGGGACAGGGGGCGAAATCGGCCGTAAAGCTTTCTTT.

This clonotype was seen a few times. The chain is built from TRBV6-2 or TRBV6-3 and TRBJ2-1, with TRBD2 identical over 8 bases. Per the germline V gene, CDR1 is MNHEY and CDR2 is SVGEGT. The CDR3 sequence is 18 residues long. J lost 8 bases, V lost 1 base, and 16 bases had no gene match. The CDR3: CASSYFLTGTRHGDEQFF. The CDR3 region has the DNA TGTGCCAGCAGTTACTTTCTTACCGGGACTAGGCATGGGGATGAGCAGTTCTTC.

This clonotype was counted a few times. This chain links TRBV28 with TRBJ1-4, with TRBD1 identical over 10 bases. The germline gives CDR1 MDHEN, CDR2 SYDVKM. The CDR3 totals 14 residues. Germline trimming cut 6 bases from V and 7 bases from J; bases unmatched to any gene: 5. This CDR3 is CASRPGQGREKLFF. CDR3 DNA sequence: TGTGCCAGCAGGCCGGGACAGGGGCGTGAAAAACTGTTTTTT.

With respect to this clonotype: Compared with germline, one end of the junction differs, possibly owing to a read error. This chain's CDR3 is CASSLGASRDF. CDR3 nucleotide sequence: TGTGCCAGCAGCTTAGGCGCTAGCCGAGACTTC. The chain has TRBV11-2 and TRBJ2-5; a weak D match, TRBD2 (5 bases). The germline V gene has CDR1 SGHAT and CDR2 FQNNGV. There are 11 residues in the CDR3.

The genes are TRBV7-8 and TRBJ2-7; the D is unclear. The length of the CDR3 is 14 residues. V lost 3 bases and J 0 bases, leaving 9 bases between the germline ends. Germline lookup yields CDR1 SGHVS and CDR2 FQNEAQ. The CDR3 here is CASSFDFYSYEQYV. The CDR3 region has the DNA TGTGCCAGCAGCTTCGACTTCTACTCCTACGAGCAGTACGTC.

This clonotype showed up just a few times. This chain joins TRBV24-1 and TRBJ2-1, with D unclear. V lost 0 bases and J 0 bases, leaving 8 bases between the germline ends. The germline CDR1 and CDR2 sequences are KGHDR and SFDVKD. The CDR3 sequence is 16 residues long. CDR3 coding DNA: TGTGCCACCAGTGATTTGTCCCTGAGCTCCTACAATGAGCAGTTCTTC. As protein: CATSDLSLSSYNEQFF.

This clonotype was seen only a few times. The rearrangement joins TRBV2 to TRBJ2-3, with 12 nucleotides matching TRBD2. With V trimmed by 7 bases and J by 4 bases, 6 bases remained unmatched. This CDR3 spans 15 amino acids. In germline, CDR1 is SNHLY, CDR2 FYNNEI. The chain's CDR3 is CASILRLAGADTQYF. The DNA of the CDR3 is TGTGCCAGCATCCTGAGACTAGCGGGAGCAGATACGCAGTATTTT.

This clonotype was counted between two and nine times. V gene TRBV27 combines with J gene TRBJ2-1; 8 nucleotides line up with TRBD1. V lost 3 bases, J lost 7 bases, and 5 bases stayed unmatched. Per the germline V gene, CDR1 is MNHEY and CDR2 is SMNVEV (reference sequence). This CDR3 contains 14 residues. The CDR3 nucleotides read TGTGCCAGCAGTTTGGACAGGGTTTCGAATGAGCAGTTCTTC. Its protein is CASSLDRVSNEQFF.

This clonotype was observed many times. This chain uses TRBV12-3 or TRBV12-4 with TRBJ1-5; D unresolved. The CDR3 is 14 amino acids. V lost 3 bases, J lost 7 bases, and 13 bases lay in between. CDR3 coding DNA: TGTGCCAGCAGTTTTTCCGGGGAAGGCCAGCCCCAGCATTTT. Amino acids: CASSFSGEGQPQHF.

This clonotype was found a few times. The chain recombines TRBV9 with TRBJ1-2; possible D gene TRBD1, 5 bases. CDR1 SGDLS and CDR2 YYNGEE come from the germline V gene. The CDR3 is 14 residues long. Deletions cut 2 bases from V and 3 bases from J, with 11 bases between. The CDR3 loop reads CASSVTENYYGYTF. In nucleotides, the CDR3 is TGTGCCAGCAGCGTGACAGAGAACTACTATGGCTACACCTTC.

This clonotype appeared a few times. The CDR3 here is CASSLGLESSYEQYV. The CDR3, as DNA: TGCGCCAGCAGCTTGGGGCTAGAGAGCTCCTACGAGCAGTACGTC. The genes are TRBV5-1 and TRBJ2-7; D gene unclear. V lost 0 bases to trimming and J lost 0 bases, with 10 bases between them. This CDR3 is built from 15 residues. Germline loops: CDR1 SGHRS, CDR2 YFSETQ.

This clonotype was detected many times. V gene TRBV6-2 or TRBV6-3 combines with J gene TRBJ2-3; 7 bases agree with TRBD1. V was clipped by 5 bases and J by 1 base; unmatched bases: 6. CDR1 MNHEY and CDR2 SVGEGT come from the germline V gene. This CDR3 spans 15 amino acids. CDR3 loop: CASSRGTVGTDTQYF. The CDR3 DNA reads as TGTGCCAGCAGTCGAGGGACAGTCGGCACAGATACGCAGTATTTT.

The CDR3 sequence: CASSLDRTDQSNYGYTF. The CDR3 DNA sequence: TGTGCCAGCAGCTTAGATCGCACAGACCAAAGCAACTATGGCTACACCTTC. This chain uses TRBV7-9 with TRBJ1-2, with unresolved D. Germline V gene data show CDR1 as SEHNR and CDR2 as FQNEAQ (reference sequence). Trimming pared 1 base from V and 2 bases from J, leaving 17 bases between. This CDR3 has 17 amino acids.

CDR3 sequence reads: CASRRGQSNTEAFF. The CDR3 DNA reads as TGTGCCAGCAGGAGGGGACAATCGAACACTGAAGCTTTCTTT. V is TRBV6-1 and J is TRBJ1-1; TRBD1 is a possible D gene (6 bases). Deletions cut 6 bases from V and 1 base from J, with 12 bases between. The CDR3 is 14 amino acids. The germline CDR1 and CDR2 sequences are MNHNS and SASEGT.

V is TRBV18 and J is TRBJ2-1; perhaps TRBD2 as D (6 bases). Germline V gives CDR1 KGHSH, CDR2 LQKENI. V lost 0 bases and J lost 9, with 9 bases in between. The CDR3 has 13 residues. This CDR3 reads CASSPPGLPEQFF. The DNA for the CDR3 is TGTGCCAGCTCACCACCGGGACTGCCTGAGCAGTTCTTC.

This clonotype has more than one count but fewer than ten. V is TRBV12-3 or TRBV12-4 and J is TRBJ2-3, with 9 bases matching TRBD1. The CDR3 loop spans 17 amino acids. The junction had 9 bases not matched to a gene; V was cut back by 4 bases and J by 1 base. The DNA for the CDR3 is TGTGCCAGCAGTTACCGTACAGGGGGCTCGCGCACAGATACGCAGTATTTT. This sequence encodes CASSYRTGGSRTDTQYF.

This clonotype was seen a few times. The chain couples TRBV2 to TRBJ2-1; 10 bases fit TRBD2. CDR1 is SNHLY and CDR2 is FYNNEI in the germline V gene. The CDR3 has 14 residues. The DNA of the CDR3 is TGTGCACGGAAGGTAGCGGGGGGCTACAATGAGCAGTTCTTC. Translation gives CARKVAGGYNEQFF.